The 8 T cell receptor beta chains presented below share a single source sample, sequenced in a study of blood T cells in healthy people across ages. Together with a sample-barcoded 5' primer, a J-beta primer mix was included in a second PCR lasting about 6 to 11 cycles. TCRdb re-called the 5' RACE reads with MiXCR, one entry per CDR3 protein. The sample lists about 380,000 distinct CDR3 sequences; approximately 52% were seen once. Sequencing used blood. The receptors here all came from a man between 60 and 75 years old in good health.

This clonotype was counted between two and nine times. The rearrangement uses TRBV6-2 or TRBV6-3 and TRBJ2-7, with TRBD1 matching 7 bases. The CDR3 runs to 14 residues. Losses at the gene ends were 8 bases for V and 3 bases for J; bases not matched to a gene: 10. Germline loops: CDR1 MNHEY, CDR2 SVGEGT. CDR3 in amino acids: CASGEPGQRYEQYF. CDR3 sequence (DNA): TGTGCCAGCGGCGAACCGGGACAGCGCTACGAGCAGTACTTC.

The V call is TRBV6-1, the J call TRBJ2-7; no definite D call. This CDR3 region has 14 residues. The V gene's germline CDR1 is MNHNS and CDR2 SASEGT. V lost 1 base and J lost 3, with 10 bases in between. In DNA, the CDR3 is TGTGCCAGCAGTGAAGTCACGGCCCTCTACGAGCAGTACTTC. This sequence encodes CASSEVTALYEQYF.

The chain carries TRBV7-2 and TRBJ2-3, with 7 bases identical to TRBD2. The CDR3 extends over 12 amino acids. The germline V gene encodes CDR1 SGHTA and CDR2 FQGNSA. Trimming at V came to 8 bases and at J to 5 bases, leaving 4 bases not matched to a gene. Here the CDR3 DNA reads TGTGCCAGCGACCCGGGGGGAGATACGCAGTATTTT. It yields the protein CASDPGGDTQYF. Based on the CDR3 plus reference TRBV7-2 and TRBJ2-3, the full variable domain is GAGVSQSPSNKVTEKGKDVELRCDPISGHTALYWYRQSLGQGLEFLIYFQGNSAPDKSGLPSDRFSAERTGGSVSTLTIQRTQQEDSAVYLCASDPGGDTQYFGPGTRLTVL.

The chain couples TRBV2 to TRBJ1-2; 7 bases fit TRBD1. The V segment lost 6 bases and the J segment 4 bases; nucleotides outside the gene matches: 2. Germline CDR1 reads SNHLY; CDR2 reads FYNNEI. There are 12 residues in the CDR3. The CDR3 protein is CASRTGIYGYTF. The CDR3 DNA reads TGTGCCAGCAGGACAGGGATCTATGGCTACACCTTC.

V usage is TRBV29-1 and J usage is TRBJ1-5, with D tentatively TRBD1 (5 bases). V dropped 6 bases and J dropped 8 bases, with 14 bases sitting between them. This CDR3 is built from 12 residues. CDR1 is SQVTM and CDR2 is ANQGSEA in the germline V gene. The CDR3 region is CSVGDLEEPQHF. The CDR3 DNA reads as TGCAGCGTCGGGGACCTAGAGGAGCCCCAGCATTTT.

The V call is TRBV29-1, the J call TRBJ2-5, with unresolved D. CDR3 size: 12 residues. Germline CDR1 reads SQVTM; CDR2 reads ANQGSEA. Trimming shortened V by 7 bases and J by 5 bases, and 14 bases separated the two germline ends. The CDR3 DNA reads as TGCAGCGCTTTGACAATGGGGGAGACCCAGTACTTC. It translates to CSALTMGETQYF.

This chain's CDR3 is CASSTQIPNEQFF. The DNA for the CDR3 is TGTGCCAGCAGTACGCAGATACCTAATGAGCAGTTCTTC. The chain is built from TRBV28 and TRBJ2-1; no definite D call. Germline values: CDR1 MDHEN, CDR2 SYDVKM. V gave up 5 bases and J gave up 7 bases, with 12 bases separating them. The CDR3 has 13 amino acids.

The CDR3 region is CATSDLQNEQFF. Written as DNA, the CDR3 is TGTGCCACCAGTGATTTGCAGAATGAGCAGTTCTTC. The rearrangement joins TRBV24-1 to TRBJ2-1; D call uncertain. CDR1 is KGHDR, CDR2 SFDVKD, per germline. V was trimmed by 0 bases and J by 7 bases, leaving 3 bases between them. The CDR3 contains 12 residues.